Sequencing of this TCR beta chain was carried out in a study of shared clonotypes between healthy human individuals. Study-wide points: Sequencing depth was expected to affect clonotype sharing among donors.

Germline loops: CDR1 MDHEN, CDR2 SYDVKM. J lost 2 bases, V lost 5 bases, and 4 bases had no gene match. CDR3 length equals 15 residues. Remarks on this clone: Its antigen is not identified.

TCRdb's table, derived via immunoSEQ multiplex PCR, lists solely in-frame clones and lacks some. The data contain around 980,000 clones, about 84% of them singletons. The receptor was derived from a man aged 18 to 30 in good health. Some clones in this sample may be carry-over from other donors' samples. V is TRBV28 and J is TRBJ1-3; 9 nucleotides match TRBD1. Sequencing was carried out using memory CD4+ T cells from PBMCs. Subset described: CD45RA-negative fraction. CDR3 in amino acids: CASSLTGGPGNTIYF. CDR3 in DNA: TGTGCCAGCAGTCTCACAGGGGGCCCTGGAAACACCATATATTTT.